This T cell receptor beta chain appears in the sequencing data of a study of CD8+CD57+ T cells in acquired aplastic anemia listed by TCRdb under 2018. About the investigation overall: A mean of approximately 3 ug of DNA, ranging from roughly 0.19 to 30 ug, was extracted from sorted CD4+ and CD8+ cells. Healthy donor samples averaged roughly 10 million reads for CD4+ and 11 million to 14 million for CD8+ cells. Here is what the overall study found, with its caveats: About 30 CD8+ CDR3 sequences were found to be shared between patients and controls, but these sequences appeared to be highly expressed in patients and within the immunodominant clones of the patients. No significant difference in CD8+ Simpson's diversity was found between patients and healthy controls (P=0.060).

Trimming takes 3 bases off V and 5 bases off J; junction bases not matched to a gene: 2. Including cysteine and phenylalanine, the CDR3 has 12 amino acids. Only the CDR3 portion is preserved as DNA: 36 bases, with reading frame beginning at the first base. Per the germline V gene (reference sequence), DFQATT is the CDR1 and SNEGSKA is the CDR2. In this study, sorted CD4+ and CD8+ T cells from the blood of healthy subjects and of severe aplastic anemia patients had their TCR repertoires deep-sequenced. Ficoll-Paque density gradient centrifugation was used to isolate peripheral blood mononuclear cells. Before DNA extraction, CD4+ and CD8+ T cells were sorted by FACS or by magnetic beads. Genomic DNA served as template for TCR beta VDJ combination and CDR3 sequence profiling. TCR repertoire sequencing was run on an Illumina HiSeq 2000. Per the authors' processing: TRBV/TRBJ rearrangement plots, CDR3 size and DJ length profiles, and Simpson's diversity index were used to assess repertoires. The immunodominant clone was defined as the most abundant DNA sequence in deep sequencing data. CDR3 amino acid sequences were screened for sharing across subjects and compared with published repertoires and the VDJdb database. TCRdb reworked the public reads: Q25 trimming with fastp, MiXCR clone assembly, productive beta chains retained. CDR3 protein duplicates are merged, each entry listing the most common genes and DNA. Clone size and V and J calls follow TCRdb, not the original study. The sample table shows about 210,000 distinct CDR3 sequences, and roughly 57% are seen once. The top ten constitute 25% to 35% of the sample.

Worth noting for this clonotype: No cognate antigen has been identified for it. Nothing much larger sits one base from this clone, and base qualities are not available.

The sequenced sample consisted of sorted CD4+, CD8+, or CD8+CD57+ T cells (not recorded which) from PBMCs. This receptor was taken from a human donor in good health. This chain joins TRBV20-1 to TRBJ2-7; 9 middle bases align to TRBD2. The DNA sequence is given as TGCAGTGCTAGGCGGGAGGGGCACGAGCAGTACTTC. Its translation reads: CSARREGHEQYF.